This T cell receptor (beta chain) is from a study of CD8 T cells in Susac syndrome. RNA was extracted with the RNeasy kit, and a quantity of about 0.45 to 1 ug was reverse transcribed using random hexamers. Amplification of TCR beta CDR3 spanned 54 Vbeta and 13 Jbeta via immunoSEQ multiplex PCR. TCRdb independently ran MiXCR on the immunoSEQ multiplex PCR reads; one entry per CDR3 protein. Of around 50,000 distinct CDR3 sequences listed, 80% to 95% are singletons. The authors sequenced TCR beta from blood CD8+ and CD4+ T cells. Age- and sex-matched healthy donors served as the control group. Negative isolation yielded the CD8+ and CD4+ T cells, while FACS enriched the TEMRA cells. The TCR sequence derives from a human donor in good health. The sample comprised CD8+ T cells from PBMCs.

The CDR3 region is CATSRDPAAGSSYNEQFF. In DNA form, the CDR3 reads TGTGCCACCAGCAGAGACCCGGCGGCCGGTAGCTCCTACAATGAGCAGTTCTTC. The rearrangement uses TRBV15 and TRBJ2-1; D call uncertain. V lost 0 bases and J lost 0, with 15 bases in between. The CDR3 is 18 residues long. In germline, CDR1 is LNHNV, CDR2 YYDKDF (reference sequence).